This record concerns one TCR beta chain sequence. This specimen comes from a study of T cell changes during pregnancy in multiple sclerosis. Produced via immunoSEQ multiplex PCR; TCRdb's table is partial and in-frame only. The table lists around 69,000 clones, around 90% of them singletons. CDR3 length: 15 amino acids. V lost 4 bases, J lost 0 bases, and 7 bases lay in between. Germline CDR1 is MDHEN and CDR2 is SYDVKM. This sequence joins TRBV28 and TRBJ2-6; D call uncertain. The sequencing here drew on peripheral blood, taken in the third trimester of pregnancy. The receptor's source is a female donor with multiple sclerosis, enrolled in a pregnancy study. CDR3 sequence (DNA): TGTGCCAGCAGTTCTGCCAGCTCTGGGGCCAACGTCCTGACTTTC. Protein sequence: CASSSASSGANVLTF.